Following are 24 T cell receptor beta chains from one sample sequenced in a study of Tregs in tolerant kidney transplant recipients. This table comes from immunoSEQ multiplex PCR, and its TCRdb copy is limited to in-frame clones, with some not included. The sample shows some 90,000 clones, approximately 92% of them seen only once. The material sequenced was CD8+ T cells from blood. The receptors here all came from a human donor in good health.

CDR3 in amino acids: CASSYAGEQFF. The CDR3 DNA is TGTGCCAGCAGCTACGCTGGGGAGCAGTTCTTC. The chain links TRBV11-3 to TRBJ2-1; no definite D call. Between the trimmed V and J ends, which lost 4 bases and 10 bases, there was a span of 8 bases. CDR1 is SGHNT and CDR2 is YENEEA in the germline V gene. This CDR3 comprises 11 residues.

The chain links TRBV30 to TRBJ1-1, with D maybe TRBD1 (5 bases). Trimming took 5 bases from V and 1 from J, leaving 8 bases between them. The CDR3 has 12 residues. Germline V lookup: CDR1 GTSNPN, CDR2 SVGIG (reference sequence). The DNA for the CDR3 is TGTGCCTGGGCGGGGGGGAACACTGAAGCTTTCTTT. This encodes CAWAGGNTEAFF.

V usage is TRBV6-5 and J usage is TRBJ2-1; D is perhaps TRBD2 (6 bases). The CDR3 has 16 residues. Germline V CDR1 and CDR2: MNHEY, SVGAGI. Trimming shortened V by 0 bases and J by 7 bases, and 16 bases separated the two germline ends. The CDR3 loop reads CASSYSTGERENEQFF. The CDR3 DNA sequence: TGTGCCAGCAGTTACTCCACGGGGGAGAGAGAAAATGAGCAGTTCTTC.

The rearrangement links TRBV9 to TRBJ2-1, with D possibly matching TRBD1 (5 bases). Germline CDR1 is SGDLS and CDR2 is YYNGEE. Trimming pared 4 bases from V and 2 bases from J, leaving 19 bases between. The CDR3 covers 17 residues. CDR3 residues: CASSLTSQGLAYNEQFF. DNA of the CDR3: TGTGCCAGCAGCCTCACCAGTCAGGGTCTGGCCTACAATGAGCAGTTCTTC. The full variable domain, rest sourced from reference TRBV9 and TRBJ2-1, is DSGVTQTPKHLITATGQRVTLRCSPRSGDLSVYWYQQSLDQGLQFLIQYYNGEERAKGNILERFSAQQFPDLHSELNLSSLELGDSALYFCASSLTSQGLAYNEQFFGPGTRLTVL.

This clone was picked up one time. V is TRBV6-5 and J is TRBJ1-1; the D is unclear. CDR3 length: 13 residues. V was cut by 11 bases and J by 0 bases, with 13 bases left in between. Germline CDR1 reads MNHEY; CDR2 reads SVGAGI. The CDR3 protein is CAGEDGMNTEAFF. CDR3 bases: TGTGCCGGGGAGGACGGTATGAACACTGAAGCTTTCTTT.

V gene TRBV27 combines with J gene TRBJ2-7; D could derive from TRBD1 or TRBD2 (5 bases each). Trimming left V 5 bases short and J 5 bases short, with 13 bases between. Germline V gene data show CDR1 as MNHEY and CDR2 as SMNVEV (reference sequence). CDR3 length equals 13 residues. In DNA form, the CDR3 reads TGTGCCAGCAGTCCCTACGGGGCACACGAGCAGTACTTC. Translated: CASSPYGAHEQYF.

This clone was seen just once. The V gene is TRBV15, the J gene TRBJ1-5, with D maybe TRBD1 (5 bases). The germline V gene encodes CDR1 LNHNV and CDR2 YYDKDF (reference sequence). Trimming took 7 bases from V and 4 from J, leaving 14 bases between them. The CDR3 runs to 14 residues. The CDR3 here is CATKEGHTNQPQHF. CDR3 in DNA: TGTGCCACCAAAGAAGGACACACGAATCAGCCCCAGCATTTT.

The V call is TRBV19, the J call TRBJ2-3, with D unresolved. V lost 3 bases and J 7 bases, leaving 14 bases between the germline ends. The length of the CDR3 is 14 residues. The germline V gene has CDR1 LNHDA and CDR2 SQIVND (reference sequence). Written as DNA, the CDR3 is TGTGCCAGTAGTATCGAGAACTTGGCAAATACGCAGTATTTT. It translates to CASSIENLANTQYF.

The chain has TRBV4-1 and TRBJ2-7, with D possibly TRBD2 on 6 matching bases. Trimming stripped 4 bases from V and 5 bases from J, with 12 bases between. The germline CDR1 and CDR2 sequences are MGHRA and YSYEKL. The CDR3 consists of 13 residues. CDR3: CASSPQTGDEQYF. In nucleotides, the CDR3 is TGCGCCAGCAGCCCTCAGACGGGGGACGAGCAGTACTTC.

CDR3 sequence reads: CASSGGQNLYGYTF. The CDR3 DNA reads as TGTGCCAGCAGTGGGGGACAGAATCTCTATGGCTACACCTTC. This chain links TRBV6-1 with TRBJ1-2; TRBD1 agrees at 7 bases. CDR1 is MNHNS, CDR2 SASEGT, per germline. This CDR3 has 14 residues. Trimming took 4 bases from V and 4 from J; bases not matched to a gene: 6.

The gene calls are TRBV13 and TRBJ2-7, with D perhaps TRBD2 (7 bases). Germline V gives CDR1 PRHDT, CDR2 FYEKMQ (reference sequence). The CDR3 runs 15 residues. The ends were cut back, 6 bases at V and 0 bases at J, with 15 bases in the middle. The CDR3 sequence is CASSSGGPSSYEQYF. CDR3 in DNA: TGTGCCAGCAGTTCCGGGGGGCCCAGCTCCTACGAGCAGTACTTC.

The V call is TRBV11-3, the J call TRBJ1-1, with D perhaps matching TRBD1 (5 bases). This CDR3 has 13 amino acids. CDR1 and CDR2 (germline): SGHNT, YENEEA. Trimming stripped 3 bases from V and 4 bases from J, with 9 bases between. Written as DNA, the CDR3 is TGTGCCAGCAGCTTCGCTGGGGGCACTGAAGCTTTCTTT. It specifies CASSFAGGTEAFF.

V gene TRBV5-1 combines with J gene TRBJ2-3; D may be TRBD1 (5 bases). The CDR3 is made up of 14 amino acids. From germline, CDR1 is SGHRS and CDR2 YFSETQ. V was shortened by 1 base and J by 6 bases, with 12 bases between the two germline ends. CDR3 in DNA: TGCGCCAGCAGCTTGTACAGGATTGGGGATACGCAGTATTTT. Translating it yields CASSLYRIGDTQYF.

The chain links TRBV21-1 to TRBJ2-3. TRBV21-1 is a pseudogene locus. The CDR3 spans 15 residues. The CDR3 spells CASRVGEPLPDTQYF. Here the CDR3 DNA reads TGTGCCAGCAGAGTTGGGGAACCCTTACCAGATACGCAGTATTTT.

The gene calls are TRBV5-5 and TRBJ2-1, with unresolved D. CDR3 length equals 13 residues. Germline V gene lookup returns CDR1 SGHKS and CDR2 YYEKEE (reference sequence). The germline V and J ends were trimmed by 4 bases and 6 bases, with 11 bases remaining between them. CDR3 loop: CASSHDRGNEQFF. CDR3 DNA: TGTGCCAGCAGCCACGATCGAGGCAATGAGCAGTTCTTC.

The J gene is TRBJ2-7, the V gene TRBV6-1; maybe TRBD2 (6 bases). This CDR3 region has 12 residues. In germline, CDR1 is MNHNS, CDR2 SASEGT. V lost 3 bases to trimming and J lost 4 bases, with 7 bases between them. The CDR3 protein is CASSDGSYEQYF. CDR3 nucleotide sequence: TGTGCCAGCAGTGACGGGAGTTACGAGCAGTACTTC.

This clone was counted once. The rearrangement joins TRBV11-2 to TRBJ2-7; possibly TRBD1 for D (6 bases). This CDR3 has 13 amino acids. The V gene lost 3 bases and the J gene lost 5 bases, with 11 bases spanning the gap. Germline V gene data show CDR1 as SGHAT and CDR2 as FQNNGV. The CDR3 loop is CASSFSTGNEQYF. The CDR3 nucleotides read TGTGCCAGCAGCTTCTCTACAGGGAACGAGCAGTACTTC.

J is TRBJ2-6 and V is TRBV5-4; the D gene is possibly TRBD1 (5 bases). CDR1 is SGHNT, CDR2 YYREEE, per germline (reference sequence). The V gene lost 0 bases and the J gene lost 2 bases, with 6 bases spanning the gap. The CDR3 is made up of 15 amino acids. DNA for the CDR3: TGTGCCAGCAGCTTGGCCAGGGCTGGGGCCAACGTCCTGACTTTC. Protein sequence: CASSLARAGANVLTF.

J is TRBJ1-1 and V is TRBV11-3, with 8 nucleotides matching TRBD1. Per germline, CDR1 SGHNT and CDR2 YENEEA. V lost 5 bases and J lost 2; bases outside the gene matches: 7. CDR3 length equals 15 residues. CDR3 loop: CASSITGTGNTEAFF. In nucleotides, the CDR3 is TGTGCCAGCAGCATCACGGGGACAGGAAACACTGAAGCTTTCTTT.

The rearrangement links TRBV27 to TRBJ1-5; 8 bases map to TRBD1. CDR3 length: 15 amino acids. V dropped 4 bases and J dropped 4; count of bases not matched to a gene: 6. Looked up from germline, CDR1 is MNHEY and CDR2 is SMNVEV (reference sequence). In nucleotides, the CDR3 is TGTGCCAGCAGTTCTGGACAGGGCGGTAATCAGCCCCAGCATTTT. Amino acids: CASSSGQGGNQPQHF.

This chain joins TRBV30 and TRBJ1-3; D is unresolved. Trimming removed 0 bases from V and 0 bases from J, with 15 bases in between. Germline V lookup: CDR1 GTSNPN, CDR2 SVGIG (reference sequence). This CDR3 spans 17 amino acids. This CDR3 is CAWSVLETLSSGNTIYF. In DNA, the CDR3 is TGTGCCTGGAGTGTACTGGAGACACTCTCCTCTGGAAACACCATATATTTT.

The chain is built from TRBV5-4 and TRBJ2-7; perhaps TRBD2 as D (5 bases). There are 15 residues in the CDR3. The V and J ends lost 7 bases and 3 bases respectively, with 20 bases between them. The germline V gene has CDR1 SGHNT and CDR2 YYREEE (reference sequence). The CDR3 region has the DNA TGTGCCAGCGCCCTCTTGCCTAGCAACGGCTACGAGCAGTACTTC. Translated, it gives CASALLPSNGYEQYF.

This clone has only one observation. The chain joins TRBV9 to TRBJ2-5; tentatively, D is TRBD1 (6 bases). Trimming cost V 7 bases and J 4 bases, with 17 bases left between them. This CDR3 contains 14 residues. CDR1 is SGDLS, CDR2 YYNGEE, per germline. DNA of the CDR3: TGTGCCAGCGCAGGGGCTAGCTGGCCAGAGACCCAGTACTTC. This translates into CASAGASWPETQYF.

Here the CDR3 reads CASNPESGYYNEQFF. For the CDR3, the DNA is TGTGCCAGCAACCCCGAAAGCGGATACTACAATGAGCAGTTCTTC. V is TRBV11-2 and J is TRBJ2-1, with D tentatively TRBD2 (5 bases). CDR3 length: 15 residues. Trimming removed 7 bases at V and 3 bases at J, with 16 bases between. Germline V gene data show CDR1 as SGHAT and CDR2 as FQNNGV.